The 4 T cell receptor beta chains reported below all come from one sample, sequenced in a study of regulatory T cells in long-lasting Graves disease. Investigators prepared the TCR beta libraries by applying iRepertoire HTBI primers and Arm-PCR of CDR3 regions. TCRdb called the multiplex PCR reads again in MiXCR, with one record for every CDR3 protein. The data hold hundreds of thousands of distinct CDR3 sequences, with roughly 17% observed a single time. Time point noted: newly diagnosed GD, antithyroid drugs for less than 3 months. PBMCs were the source of the RNA used for TCR sequencing. These data were also reused for a study on T cells in Graves' hyperthyroidism and ophthalmopathy.

The sequencing used peripheral blood mononuclear cells (PBMCs), collected at new diagnosis, from a patient treated with antithyroid drugs. The origin of the receptors is a woman in her 30s with Graves disease.

This chain joins TRBV19 and TRBJ2-2; 14 positions match TRBD2. The CDR3 has 18 residues. V was clipped by 9 bases and J by 9 bases; unmatched bases: 18. CDR1 is LNHDA and CDR2 is SQIVND in the germline V gene (reference sequence). CDR3 sequence: CARKYRETSGRAIRELFF. The DNA of the CDR3 is TGTGCCAGAAAATATAGGGAGACTAGCGGGAGGGCCATCCGGGAGCTGTTTTTT.

The genes are TRBV5-6 and TRBJ2-5, with TRBD1 matching 7 bases. CDR3 length equals 15 residues. J gave up 5 bases and V 2 bases, and 9 bases lay outside the gene matches. Germline loops: CDR1 SGHDT, CDR2 YYEEEE. The CDR3 DNA reads as TGTGCCAGCAGCTTAAAACAGGGGTTATGGGAGACCCAGTACTTC. This translates into CASSLKQGLWETQYF. Full variable domain (outside the CDR3, taken from reference TRBV5-6 and TRBJ2-5): DAGVTQSPTHLIKTRGQQVTLRCSPKSGHDTVSWYQQALGQGPQFIFQYYEEEERQRGNFPDRFSGHQFPNYSSELNVNALLLGDSALYLCASSLKQGLWETQYFGPGTRLLVL.

This clonotype was observed many times. This chain connects TRBV12-3 or TRBV12-4 to TRBJ2-1; TRBD2 might be the D (6 bases). V dropped 3 bases and J dropped 0 bases, with 12 bases sitting between them. The CDR3 is 16 residues long. In DNA, the CDR3 is TGTGCCAGCAGTTTTGTTGCGGGGAGCTCCTACAATGAGCAGTTCTTC. Encoded protein: CASSFVAGSSYNEQFF.

Turning to this clonotype: Since a much larger clone is just one base distant, this may be a read error. The rearrangement uses TRBV27 and TRBJ2-7, with TRBD2 matching 13 bases. Germline CDR1 reads MNHEY; CDR2 reads SMNVEV (reference sequence). The V gene end was trimmed by 4 bases and the J gene end by 7 bases; junction bases not matched to a gene: 10. The CDR3 runs 16 residues. In DNA form, the CDR3 reads TGTGCCAGCAGTTACCTTTTAGGGACTAGCGGGGAAGAGCAGTACTTC. It codes for CASSYLLGTSGEEQYF.